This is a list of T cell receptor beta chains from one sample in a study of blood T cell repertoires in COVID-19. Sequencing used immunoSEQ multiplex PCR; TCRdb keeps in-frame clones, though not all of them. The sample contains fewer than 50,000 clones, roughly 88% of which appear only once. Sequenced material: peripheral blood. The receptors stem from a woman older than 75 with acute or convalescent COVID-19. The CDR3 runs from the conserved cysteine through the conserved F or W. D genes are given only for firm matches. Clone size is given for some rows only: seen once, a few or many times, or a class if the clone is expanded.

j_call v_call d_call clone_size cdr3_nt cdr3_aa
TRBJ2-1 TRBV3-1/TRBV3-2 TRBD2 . TGTGCCAGCAGCCAAGATTCCGGACTAGCGTATTCGTTCTTC CASSQDSGLAYSFF
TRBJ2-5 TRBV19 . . TGTGCCAGTAGTATTAGCCGAGCGCAAGAGACCCAGTACTTC CASSISRAQETQYF
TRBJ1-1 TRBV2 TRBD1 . TGTGCCAACGACAGGGCCGAGGGCACTGAAGCTTTCTTT CANDRAEGTEAFF
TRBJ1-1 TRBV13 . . TGTGCCAGCAGCTTCCTAGGGGGAACTGAAGCTTTCTTT CASSFLGGTEAFF
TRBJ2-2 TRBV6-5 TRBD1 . TGTGCCAGCAGTCCTCGGACAGGGAACACCGGGGAGCTGTTTTTT CASSPRTGNTGELFF
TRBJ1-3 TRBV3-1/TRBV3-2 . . TGTGCCAGCAGCCAGGGCCAGCAGAGCTCTGGAAACACCATATATTTT CASSQGQQSSGNTIYF
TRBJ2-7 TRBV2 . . TGTGCCAGCAGCTTCGACTCCCCCCGGGGCGAGCAGTACTTC CASSFDSPRGEQYF
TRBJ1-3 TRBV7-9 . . TGTGCCAGCGAAGTACAAAGCTCTGGAAACACCATATATTTT CASEVQSSGNTIYF
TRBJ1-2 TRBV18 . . TGTGCCAGCTCACCACCGACGCAGGGTCCCCTTTATGGCTACACCTTC CASSPPTQGPLYGYTF
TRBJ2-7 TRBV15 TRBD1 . TGTGCCACCAGCAGGGACAGGGGGAACTACGAGCAGTACTTC CATSRDRGNYEQYF
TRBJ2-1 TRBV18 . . TGTGCCAGCTCGTGGGAGAGGGATGAGCAGTTCTTC CASSWERDEQFF
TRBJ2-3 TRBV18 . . TGTGCCAGCTCACCCCCTAGCACAGATACGCAGTATTTT CASSPPSTDTQYF
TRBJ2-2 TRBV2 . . TGTGCCAGCGAGTCAGGACTCCGGGGGACCGGGGAGCTGTTTTTT CASESGLRGTGELFF
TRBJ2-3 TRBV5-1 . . TGCGCCAGCAGCAGCGGCACAGATACGCAGTATTTT CASSSGTDTQYF
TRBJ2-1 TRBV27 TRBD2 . TGTGCCAGCAGTGCACTAGCGGGCCTCTGGTTCTTC CASSALAGLWFF
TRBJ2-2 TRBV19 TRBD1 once TGTGCCAGTAGGATGACAGGGGCGGGCACCGGGGAGCTGTTTTTT CASRMTGAGTGELFF
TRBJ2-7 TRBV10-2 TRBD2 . TGCGCCAGCAGTGAGGGAATAGCGGGAGGAAACGAGCAGTACTTC CASSEGIAGGNEQYF
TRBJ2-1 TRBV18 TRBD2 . TGTGCCAGCTCGGGAGGACTAGCGGGAGGTCTAAATGAGCAGTTCTTC CASSGGLAGGLNEQFF
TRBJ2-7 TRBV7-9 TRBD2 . TGTGCCAGCAGCTTGGGAATAGCGGGCGAAGGCTCCTACGAGCAGTACTTC CASSLGIAGEGSYEQYF
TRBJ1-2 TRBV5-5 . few TGTGCCAGCAGCCGGACTGACTCGAGGTATGGCTACACCTTC CASSRTDSRYGYTF
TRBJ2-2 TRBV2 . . TGTGCCAGCAGGAGGGGGAACGGGGAGCTGTTTTTT CASRRGNGELFF
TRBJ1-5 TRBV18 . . TGTGCCAGTTTCACCGGTGGGGAGGATCAGCCCCAGCATTTT CASFTGGEDQPQHF
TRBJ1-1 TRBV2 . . TGTGCCAGCAGTGATATGTACACTGAAGCTTTCTTT CASSDMYTEAFF
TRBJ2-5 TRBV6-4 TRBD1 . TGTGCCAGCAGTGAGACCGGGACAGGGGCAGAGACCCAGTACTTC CASSETGTGAETQYF
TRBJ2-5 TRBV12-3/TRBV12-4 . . TGTGCCAGCAGTTTTAACAGACAAGAGACCCAGTACTTC CASSFNRQETQYF
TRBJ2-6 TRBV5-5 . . TGTGCCAGCAGCCAACAGGGTTGGAGCTCTGGGGCCAACGTCCTGACTTTC CASSQQGWSSGANVLTF
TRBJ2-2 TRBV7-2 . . TGTGCCGTCTCGGACTACCAGAACACCGGGGAGCTGTTTTTT CAVSDYQNTGELFF
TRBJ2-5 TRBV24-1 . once TGTGCCACGAGCGTCGGGGAGACCCAGTACTTC CATSVGETQYF
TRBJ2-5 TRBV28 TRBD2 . TGTGCCAGCAGTCTTGCTGGGGGAGGGAAAGAGACCCAGTACTTC CASSLAGGGKETQYF
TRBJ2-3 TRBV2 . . TGTGCCAGCAGCCAACAATTTTCAGATACGCAGTATTTT CASSQQFSDTQYF
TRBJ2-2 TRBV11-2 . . TGTGCCAGCAGCCAAGGACAGAACACCGGGGAGCTGTTTTTT CASSQGQNTGELFF
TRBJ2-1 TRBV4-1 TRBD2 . TGCGCCAGCAGCCAAGACCTTGGGCCGGGACTAGCCTACAATGAGCAGTTCTTC CASSQDLGPGLAYNEQFF
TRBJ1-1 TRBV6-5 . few TGTGCCAGCAGTCCCACGGGATTAGGGACTGAAGCTTTCTTT CASSPTGLGTEAFF
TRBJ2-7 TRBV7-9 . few TGTGCCAGCAGCGATCTCAGCTCCTACGAGCAGTACTTC CASSDLSSYEQYF
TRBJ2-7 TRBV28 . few TGTGCCAGCAGTTTAGATTCAGGGCCATCCTACGAGCAGTACTTC CASSLDSGPSYEQYF
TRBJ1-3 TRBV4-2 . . TGTGCCAGCAGCCAAGGACAGAAGAATGGAAACACCATATATTTT CASSQGQKNGNTIYF
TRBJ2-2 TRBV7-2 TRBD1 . TGTGCCAGCAGCTCCGCCGGGACAGGGAAGTTCGGGGAGCTGTTTTTT CASSSAGTGKFGELFF
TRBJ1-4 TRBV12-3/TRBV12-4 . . TGTGCCAGCAGTTTCCGGCAGGGGGAAAAACTGTTTTTT CASSFRQGEKLFF
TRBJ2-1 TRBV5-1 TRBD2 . TGCGCCAGCAGTCCCACCCTTAGCGGGAGTGGGGATGAGCAGTTCTTC CASSPTLSGSGDEQFF
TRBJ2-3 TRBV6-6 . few TGTGCCAGCAGCCTCAGCACAGATACGCAGTATTTT CASSLSTDTQYF
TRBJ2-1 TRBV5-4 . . TGTGCCAGCAGCTTGGATGTCAGGAAGCAGTTCTTC CASSLDVRKQFF
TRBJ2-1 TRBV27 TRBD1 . TGTGCCAGCAGTTTGGCGGGACAGGCGTCGAATGAGCAGTTCTTC CASSLAGQASNEQFF
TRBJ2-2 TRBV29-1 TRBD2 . TGCAGCGTCGCTGGGGGACTAGCGGGAGTACGAACCGGGGAGCTGTTTTTT CSVAGGLAGVRTGELFF
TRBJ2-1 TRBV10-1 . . TGCGCCAGCAGTGAGTCGGTGGGGAGCTCCTACAATGAGCAGTTCTTC CASSESVGSSYNEQFF
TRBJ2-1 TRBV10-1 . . TGCGCCAGCAGTTACGGGATTGCATACAATGAGCAGTTCTTC CASSYGIAYNEQFF
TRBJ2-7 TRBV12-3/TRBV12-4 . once TGTGCCAGCAGTCGGACCAGGGTTGACGAGCAGTACTTC CASSRTRVDEQYF
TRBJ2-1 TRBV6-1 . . TGTGCCAGCAGTGAAGGTAGAGGGCAGGGGAAGCAGTTCTTC CASSEGRGQGKQFF
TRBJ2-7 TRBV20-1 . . TGCAGTGCTAGTCCTAGCTTTGGTAAGGGCGAGCAGTACTTC CSASPSFGKGEQYF
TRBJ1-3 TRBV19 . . TGTGCCAGTGGGACTAGTGGAAACACCATATATTTT CASGTSGNTIYF
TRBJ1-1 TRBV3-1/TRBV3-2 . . TGTGCCAGCAGCCAGGGGGCGGTGGCTGAAGCTTTCTTT CASSQGAVAEAFF
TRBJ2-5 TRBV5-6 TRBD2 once TGTGCCAGCAGCCGCAGACTAGCGGGAGGGACGGAGACCCAGTACTTC CASSRRLAGGTETQYF
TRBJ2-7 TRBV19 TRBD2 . TGTGCCAGTAGTATAACTAGCGGAGGCGTTCTCTACGAGCAGTACTTC CASSITSGGVLYEQYF
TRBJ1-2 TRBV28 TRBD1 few TGTGCCAGCAGTAAGACAGGGGTTAGCTATGGCTACACCTTC CASSKTGVSYGYTF
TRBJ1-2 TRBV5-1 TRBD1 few TGCGCCAGCAGCTTGGAGACAGGGAACTATGGCTACACCTTC CASSLETGNYGYTF
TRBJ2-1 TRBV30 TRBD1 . TGTGCCTGGAGTAAAGGGGGCGGGTACAATGAGCAGTTCTTC CAWSKGGGYNEQFF
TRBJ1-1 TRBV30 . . TGTGCCTGGGACCCGGGACTGATGAACACTGAAGCTTTCTTT CAWDPGLMNTEAFF
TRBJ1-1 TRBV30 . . TGTGCCTGGAGTGGTCAGGTTAACACTGAAGCTTTCTTT CAWSGQVNTEAFF
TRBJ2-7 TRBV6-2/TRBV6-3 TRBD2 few TGTGCCAGCAGTCGCGGGGGACTCTACGAGCAGTACTTC CASSRGGLYEQYF
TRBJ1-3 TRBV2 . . TGTGCCAGCAGTGTCGGTTCTGGAAACACCATATATTTT CASSVGSGNTIYF